Following are 8 T cell receptor beta chains from one sample sequenced in a study of a mutant IDH1 vaccine in newly diagnosed glioma (dated by TCRdb to about 2021). Libraries came from the immunoSEQ multiplex PCR assay. Imported from immuneACCESS, the table was reduced by TCRdb to in-frame sequences with V and J called. These copies leave out some clones; in studies compared against another copy, an unresolved V gene accounts for under half, and the cause of the remainder is not known. This sample is represented by about 42,000 clones; 83% of them were singletons. Of the sample, under 6% falls within the top ten clones. These TCRs are of unknown antigen specificity. The time point label, read with the paper, signifies: week 35, safety follow-up. Every vaccine dose consisted of 300 ug of a 20-mer mutant IDH1 peptide in Montanide, administered subcutaneously together with topical imiquimod. The sequenced sample was PBMCs, obtained from a glioma patient whose treatment included an IDH1 peptide vaccine. Receptors originate from a woman aged 45-65 years with glioma.

There are a few counts of this clone. This chain connects TRBV11-1 to TRBJ1-2; no reliable D call. Trimming shortened V by 5 bases and J by 4 bases, and 14 bases separated the two germline ends. This CDR3 comprises 14 residues. Germline V gives CDR1 SGHAT, CDR2 FQDESV (reference sequence). CDR3 loop: CASSIRTGGYGYTF. The CDR3, as DNA: TGTGCCAGCAGCATCCGAACGGGAGGCTATGGCTACACCTTC.

The rearrangement uses TRBV11-2 and TRBJ1-1, with TRBD1 identical over 9 bases. This CDR3 comprises 15 residues. Losses at the gene ends were 6 bases for V and 7 bases for J; bases not matched to a gene: 12. The germline V gene encodes CDR1 SGHAT and CDR2 FQNNGV. CDR3 bases: TGTGCCAGCAGAAGCTCACAGGGGGCGGGTGGTGAAGCTTTCTTT. Translated, it gives CASRSSQGAGGEAFF.

This clone was observed a few times. The chain links TRBV4-1 to TRBJ2-1; D is uncertain. Looked up from germline, CDR1 is MGHRA and CDR2 is YSYEKL. The CDR3 has 12 residues. Trimming stripped 5 bases from V and 5 bases from J, with 7 bases between. CDR3 amino acids: CASSYPDNEQFF. The CDR3 coding sequence is TGCGCCAGCAGCTACCCAGACAATGAGCAGTTCTTC.

The rearrangement uses TRBV6-5 and TRBJ2-5; D gene unclear. V was clipped by 7 bases and J by 5 bases, with 11 bases between them. The CDR3 contains 12 residues. The germline V gene encodes CDR1 MNHEY and CDR2 SVGAGI. Written as DNA, the CDR3 is TGTGCCAGCAACCTACCCCCGGAGACCCAGTACTTC. This codes for CASNLPPETQYF.

The chain is built from TRBV7-9 and TRBJ2-7; D may be TRBD1 (5 bases). V was clipped by 5 bases and J by 3 bases, with 17 bases between them. Germline V gene data show CDR1 as SEHNR and CDR2 as FQNEAQ (reference sequence). The CDR3 is 15 residues long. Here the CDR3 DNA reads TGTGCCAGCAGCCAGTATGGTAACAGGAACTACGAGCAGTACTTC. It codes for CASSQYGNRNYEQYF.

V usage is TRBV4-3 and J usage is TRBJ2-2, with no clear D. Germline lookup yields CDR1 LGHNA and CDR2 YSLEER. CDR3 length equals 17 residues. Trimming removed 0 bases at V and 6 bases at J, with 17 bases between. CDR3 nucleotides: TGCGCCAGCAGCCAAGATAGTCTTCGGCAGTTCCCCGGGGAGCTGTTTTTT. This codes for CASSQDSLRQFPGELFF.

This clone was observed a single time. This rearrangement joins TRBV19 to TRBJ1-6; the D gene is possibly TRBD1 (6 bases). The germline V gene encodes CDR1 LNHDA and CDR2 SQIVND (reference sequence). Trimming cost V 5 bases and J 5 bases, with 10 bases left between them. This CDR3 region has 14 residues. CDR3 nucleotides: TGTGCCAGTAGTTTTTACAGGGATAATTCACCCCTCCACTTT. It translates to CASSFYRDNSPLHF. Drawing the rest from reference TRBV19 and TRBJ1-6, the complete variable domain is DGGITQSPKYLFRKEGQNVTLSCEQNLNHDAMYWYRQDPGQGLRLIYYSQIVNDFQKGDIAEGYSVSREKKESFPLTVTSAQKNPTAFYLCASSFYRDNSPLHFGNGTRLTVT.

The gene calls are TRBV4-1 and TRBJ2-1; 9 nucleotides agree with TRBD1. The V segment lost 6 bases and the J segment 9 bases; nucleotides outside the gene matches: 3. This CDR3 spans 12 amino acids. In germline, CDR1 is MGHRA, CDR2 YSYEKL. The CDR3 nucleotides are TGCGCCAGCAGGGGGGACAGGGTTGAGCAGTTCTTC. Translated: CASRGDRVEQFF.